One and the same sample provided the 7 T cell receptor beta chains below, sequenced in a study of blood T cell repertoires in COVID-19. Libraries were prepared by immunoSEQ multiplex PCR; TCRdb keeps only in-frame clonotypes and omits some of them. Among over 150,000 clones listed, approximately 82% were seen once. The sequencing input was peripheral blood. These TCRs come from a human donor in a cohort sampled during active COVID-19.

The chain links TRBV4-1 to TRBJ2-7; 9 bases fit TRBD1. CDR1 is MGHRA and CDR2 is YSYEKL in the germline V gene. The CDR3 extends over 18 amino acids. V shed 4 bases, J shed 4 bases, and the junction held 17 bases outside the gene matches. In DNA, the CDR3 is TGCGCCAGCAGCCGAGGTCCCCTTGTGGGACAGGGAATTTACGAGCAGTACTTC. Its protein product is CASSRGPLVGQGIYEQYF.

The V gene is TRBV7-6, the J gene TRBJ2-2; no reliable D call. V gave up 5 bases and J gave up 4 bases, with 14 bases separating them. Per the germline V gene, CDR1 is SGHVS and CDR2 is FNYEAQ. The CDR3 is 15 residues long. DNA for the CDR3: TGTGCCAGCAGCCCCGGGTCCCTCGGCACCGGGGAGCTGTTTTTT. Translated: CASSPGSLGTGELFF.

The chain carries TRBV5-6 and TRBJ2-7; the D is unclear. The CDR3 covers 13 residues. Trimming removed 4 bases from V and 4 bases from J, with 12 bases in between. CDR1 and CDR2 (germline): SGHDT, YYEEEE. CDR3 nucleotide sequence: TGTGCCAGCAGCAAAACTACAAGTTACGAGCAGTACTTC. Translated, it gives CASSKTTSYEQYF.

The DNA of the CDR3 is TGTGCCAGCAGTCTAGCGGGTAAACAAGAGACCCAGTACTTC. Encoded protein: CASSLAGKQETQYF. V gene TRBV7-2 combines with J gene TRBJ2-5; 8 nucleotides line up with TRBD2. The ends lost 6 bases at V and 2 bases at J; junction bases unmatched: 5. This CDR3 comprises 14 residues. Germline V gene data show CDR1 as SGHTA and CDR2 as FQGNSA.

The V and J genes are TRBV7-9 and TRBJ2-3; D might be TRBD2 (6 bases). Germline CDR1 SEHNR, CDR2 FQNEAQ (reference sequence). This CDR3 is 16 amino acids long. V lost 4 bases to trimming and J lost 0 bases, with 14 bases between them. In DNA form, the CDR3 reads TGTGCCAGCAGCTCCCTGGGACTCTTTAGCACAGATACGCAGTATTTT. Translated, it gives CASSSLGLFSTDTQYF.

A single count supports this clone. CDR3 amino acids: CASSGDRGHEQYF. The CDR3 DNA reads as TGTGCCAGCAGTGGGGACAGGGGCCACGAGCAGTACTTC. The J gene is TRBJ2-7, the V gene TRBV2, with 10 bases that match TRBD1. Germline values: CDR1 SNHLY, CDR2 FYNNEI. The V gene end was trimmed by 4 bases and the J gene end by 5 bases; junction bases not matched to a gene: 2. This CDR3 has 13 amino acids.

In this sample, this clone turned up once. The sample carries other DNA sequences with the same CDR3. The chain uses TRBV6-5 and TRBJ1-1, with 8 nucleotides matching TRBD1. The ends lost 2 bases at V and 1 base at J; junction bases unmatched: 0. The length of the CDR3 is 14 residues. CDR1 is MNHEY, CDR2 SVGAGI, per germline. This CDR3 reads CASSYDRGNTEAFF. In DNA, the CDR3 is TGTGCCAGCAGTTACGACAGGGGGAACACTGAAGCTTTCTTT.